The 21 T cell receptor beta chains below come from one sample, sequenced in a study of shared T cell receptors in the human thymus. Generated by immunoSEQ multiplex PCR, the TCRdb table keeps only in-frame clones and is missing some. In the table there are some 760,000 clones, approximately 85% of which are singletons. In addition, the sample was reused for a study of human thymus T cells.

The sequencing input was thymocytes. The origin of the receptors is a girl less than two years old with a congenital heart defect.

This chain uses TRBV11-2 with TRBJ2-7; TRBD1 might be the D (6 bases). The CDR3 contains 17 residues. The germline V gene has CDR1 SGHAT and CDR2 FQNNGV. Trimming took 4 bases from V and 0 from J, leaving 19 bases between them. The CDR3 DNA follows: TGTGCCAGCAGCTCCTCCGAACAGGGCCACCTCTCCTACGAGCAGTACTTC. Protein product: CASSSSEQGHLSYEQYF.

CDR3 amino acids: CASSSTPPGQGACGDGYTF. The CDR3 bases are TGTGCCAGCAGTTCGACGCCCCCGGGACAGGGGGCCTGTGGAGATGGCTACACCTTC. The chain employs TRBV28 and TRBJ1-2; 12 bases line up with TRBD1. This CDR3 is built from 19 residues. V lost 4 bases, J lost 6 bases, and 18 bases stayed unmatched. Germline V gene data show CDR1 as MDHEN and CDR2 as SYDVKM.

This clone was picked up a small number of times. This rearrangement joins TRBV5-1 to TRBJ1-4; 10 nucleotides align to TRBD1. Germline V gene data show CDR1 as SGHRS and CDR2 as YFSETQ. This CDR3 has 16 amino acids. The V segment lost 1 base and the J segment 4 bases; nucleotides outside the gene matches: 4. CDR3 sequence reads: CASSLYGTGDNEKLFF. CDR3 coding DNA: TGCGCCAGCAGCTTGTACGGGACAGGGGATAATGAAAAACTGTTTTTT.

The CDR3 loop reads CASSVGQAPWGYTF. CDR3 bases: TGTGCCAGCAGCGTAGGACAGGCTCCCTGGGGCTACACCTTC. This sequence joins TRBV9 and TRBJ1-2; possibly TRBD1 for D (6 bases). Trimming removed 0 bases from V and 8 bases from J, with 14 bases in between. CDR1 is SGDLS and CDR2 is YYNGEE in the germline V gene. The CDR3 length is 14 residues.

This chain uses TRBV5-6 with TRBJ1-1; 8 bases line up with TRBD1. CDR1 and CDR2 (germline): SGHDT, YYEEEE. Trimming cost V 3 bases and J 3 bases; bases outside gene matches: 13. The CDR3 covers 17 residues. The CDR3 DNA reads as TGTGCCAGCAGCTACCGACAGGGGATGAGATTAGACACTGAAGCTTTCTTT. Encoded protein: CASSYRQGMRLDTEAFF.

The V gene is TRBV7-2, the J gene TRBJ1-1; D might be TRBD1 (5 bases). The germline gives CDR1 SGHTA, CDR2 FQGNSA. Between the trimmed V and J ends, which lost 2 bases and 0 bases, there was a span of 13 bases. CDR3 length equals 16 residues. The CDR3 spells CASSLSQGGMNTEAFF. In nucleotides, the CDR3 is TGTGCCAGCAGCTTAAGCCAGGGTGGGATGAACACTGAAGCTTTCTTT.

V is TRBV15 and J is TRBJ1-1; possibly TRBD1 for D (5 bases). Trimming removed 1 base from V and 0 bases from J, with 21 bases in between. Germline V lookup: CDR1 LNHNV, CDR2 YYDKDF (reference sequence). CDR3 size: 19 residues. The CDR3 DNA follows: TGTGCCACCAGCAGAGTGGGCAGTTGGGGGGGTCGGGTGAACACTGAAGCTTTCTTT. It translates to CATSRVGSWGGRVNTEAFF.

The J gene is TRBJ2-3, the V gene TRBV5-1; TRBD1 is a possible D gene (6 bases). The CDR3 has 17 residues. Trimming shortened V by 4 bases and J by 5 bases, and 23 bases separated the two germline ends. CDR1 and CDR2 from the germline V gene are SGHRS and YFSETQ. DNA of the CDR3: TGCGCCAGCAGCCACCGGGACACCAAACTCCGGAGAGATACGCAGTATTTT. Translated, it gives CASSHRDTKLRRDTQYF.

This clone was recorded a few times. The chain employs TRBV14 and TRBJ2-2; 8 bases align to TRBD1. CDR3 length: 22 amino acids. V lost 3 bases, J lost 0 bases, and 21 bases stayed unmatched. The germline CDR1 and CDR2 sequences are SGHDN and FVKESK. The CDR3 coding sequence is TGTGCCAGCAGCCACCACCTAAGATCTGCGACAGGGGATATACCGAACACCGGGGAGCTGTTTTTT. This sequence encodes CASSHHLRSATGDIPNTGELFF.

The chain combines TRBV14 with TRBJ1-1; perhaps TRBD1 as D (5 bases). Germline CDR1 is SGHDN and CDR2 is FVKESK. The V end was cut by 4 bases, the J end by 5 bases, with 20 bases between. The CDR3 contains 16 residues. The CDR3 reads CASSPRCLPQGTEAFF. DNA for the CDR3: TGTGCCAGCAGCCCCCGGTGCTTACCTCAGGGAACTGAAGCTTTCTTT.

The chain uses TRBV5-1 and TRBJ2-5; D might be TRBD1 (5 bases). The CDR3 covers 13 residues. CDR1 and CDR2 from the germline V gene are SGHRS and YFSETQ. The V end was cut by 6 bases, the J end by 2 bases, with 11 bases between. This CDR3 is CASTLDTQETQYF. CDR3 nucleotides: TGCGCCAGCACCCTGGACACTCAAGAGACCCAGTACTTC.

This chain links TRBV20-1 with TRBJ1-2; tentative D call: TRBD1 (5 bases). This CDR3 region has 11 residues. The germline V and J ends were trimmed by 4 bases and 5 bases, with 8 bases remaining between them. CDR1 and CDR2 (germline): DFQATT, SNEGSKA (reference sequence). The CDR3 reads CSANDSYGYTF. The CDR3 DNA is TGCAGTGCTAACGACAGTTATGGCTACACCTTC.

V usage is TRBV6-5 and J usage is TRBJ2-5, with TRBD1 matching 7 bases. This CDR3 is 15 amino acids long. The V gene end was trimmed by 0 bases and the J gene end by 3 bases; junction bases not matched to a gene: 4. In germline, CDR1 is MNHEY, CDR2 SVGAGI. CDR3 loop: CASSYSLTGKETQYF. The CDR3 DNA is TGTGCCAGCAGTTACTCGCTGACAGGGAAAGAGACCCAGTACTTC.

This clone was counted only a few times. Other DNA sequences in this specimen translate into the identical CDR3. Written as DNA, the CDR3 is TGTGCCAGCAGCTCGAACGGACAGGGGGATAATTCACCCCTCCACTTT. It yields the protein CASSSNGQGDNSPLHF. This rearrangement joins TRBV13 to TRBJ1-6; 10 bases line up with TRBD1. The CDR3 runs to 16 residues. Germline-derived CDR1 and CDR2 are PRHDT and FYEKMQ (reference sequence). With 4 bases clipped from V and 5 bases from J, the junction kept 5 bases outside the gene matches.

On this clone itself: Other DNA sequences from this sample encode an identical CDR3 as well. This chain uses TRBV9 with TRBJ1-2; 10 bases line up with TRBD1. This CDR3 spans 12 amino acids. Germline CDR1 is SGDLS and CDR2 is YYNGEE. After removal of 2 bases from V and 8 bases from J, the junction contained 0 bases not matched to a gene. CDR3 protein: CASSVTGGGYTF. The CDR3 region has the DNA TGTGCCAGCAGCGTGACAGGGGGCGGCTACACCTTC. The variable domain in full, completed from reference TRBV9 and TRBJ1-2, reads DSGVTQTPKHLITATGQRVTLRCSPRSGDLSVYWYQQSLDQGLQFLIQYYNGEERAKGNILERFSAQQFPDLHSELNLSSLELGDSALYFCASSVTGGGYTFGSGTRLTVV.

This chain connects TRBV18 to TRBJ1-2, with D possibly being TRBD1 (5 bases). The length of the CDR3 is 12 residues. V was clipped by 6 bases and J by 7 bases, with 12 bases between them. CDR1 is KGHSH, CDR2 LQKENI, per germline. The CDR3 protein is CASSREGVGYTF. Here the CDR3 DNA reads TGTGCCAGCTCCAGGGAGGGTGTTGGCTACACCTTC.

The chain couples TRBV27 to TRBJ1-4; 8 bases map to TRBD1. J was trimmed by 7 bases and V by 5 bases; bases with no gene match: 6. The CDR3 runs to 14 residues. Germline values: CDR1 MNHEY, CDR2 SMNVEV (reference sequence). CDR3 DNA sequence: TGTGCCAGCAGTCCCAGGGGGCGGGTTGAAAAACTGTTTTTT. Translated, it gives CASSPRGRVEKLFF.

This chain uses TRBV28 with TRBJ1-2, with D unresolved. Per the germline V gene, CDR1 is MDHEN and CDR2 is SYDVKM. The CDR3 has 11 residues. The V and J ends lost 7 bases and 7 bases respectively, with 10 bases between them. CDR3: CASTHYGGYTF. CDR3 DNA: TGTGCCAGCACCCACTACGGTGGCTACACCTTC.

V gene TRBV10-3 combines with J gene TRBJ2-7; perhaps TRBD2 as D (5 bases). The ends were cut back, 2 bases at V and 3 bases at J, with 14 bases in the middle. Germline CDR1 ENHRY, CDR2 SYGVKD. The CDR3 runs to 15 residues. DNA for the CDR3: TGTGCCATCAGTGAGAAGAATGGAGGCCACTACGAGCAGTACTTC. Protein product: CAISEKNGGHYEQYF.

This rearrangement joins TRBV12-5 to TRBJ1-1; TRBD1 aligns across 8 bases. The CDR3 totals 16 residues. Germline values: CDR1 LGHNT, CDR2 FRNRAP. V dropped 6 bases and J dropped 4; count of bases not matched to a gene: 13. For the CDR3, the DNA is TGTGCTAGTGGGAACTACTATGGACAGGGTTCCACTGAAGCTTTCTTT. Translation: CASGNYYGQGSTEAFF.

CDR3 loop: CASRGGQRITEAFF. CDR3 nucleotides: TGTGCCAGCCGGGGGGGACAGCGGATCACTGAAGCTTTCTTT. V and J are TRBV19 and TRBJ1-1; 7 nucleotides match TRBD1. From germline, CDR1 is LNHDA and CDR2 SQIVND (reference sequence). The CDR3 is made up of 14 amino acids. V lost 9 bases and J lost 4; bases outside the gene matches: 11.